The 17 T cell receptor beta chains presented below share a single source sample, sequenced in a study of glioma-infiltrating T cells. The iRepertoire nested amplicon-rescue multiplex PCR amplified TCR alpha and beta CDR3s from RNA. TCRdb analysed the multiplex PCR reads with MiXCR anew, one entry per CDR3 protein. The table lists roughly 120,000 distinct CDR3 sequences, about 25% of them singletons, with approximately 35% in the top ten. The sequenced sample consisted of glioma tissue, nonneoplastic brain tissue, or PBMCs (not recorded which). The source is a human donor with low-grade glioma or glioblastoma, undergoing nonglioma brain surgery, or in good health (not recorded which).

A word on this clonotype: A much larger clone differs by one base, so this may be a read error. The CDR3 sequence is CASSQGGIITDAQYF. The CDR3 region has the DNA TGTGCCAGCAGCCAAGGGGGGATCATCACAGATGCGCAGTATTTT. The V and J genes are TRBV7-9 and TRBJ2-3, with D perhaps matching TRBD1 or TRBD2 (6 bases each). The CDR3 extends over 15 amino acids. CDR1 and CDR2 (germline): SEHNR, FQNEAQ (reference sequence).

The chain employs TRBV5-1 and TRBJ1-3; the D gene is possibly TRBD1 (6 bases). Germline V gene lookup returns CDR1 SGHRS and CDR2 YFSETQ. With 4 bases removed from V and 4 bases from J, the gap between germline ends came to 9 bases. The CDR3 loop spans 13 amino acids. The CDR3 DNA sequence: TGCGCCAGCAGCGTAGGACAGGGAAACACCATATATTTT. Its protein product is CASSVGQGNTIYF. Supplemented by reference TRBV5-1 and TRBJ1-3, the full variable domain reads KAGVTQTPRYLIKTRGQQVTLSCSPISGHRSVSWYQQTPGQGLQFLFEYFSETQRNKGNFPGRFSGRQFSNSRSEMNVSTLELGDSALYLCASSVGQGNTIYFGEGSWLTVV.

With regard to this clonotype: It may be a read error: a sequence one base away is much more abundant. V gene TRBV20-1 combines with J gene TRBJ2-1, with D possibly TRBD2 on 6 matching bases. The V gene lost 1 base and the J gene lost 0 bases, with 16 bases spanning the gap. From germline, CDR1 is DFQATT and CDR2 SNEGSKA (reference sequence). This CDR3 is 17 amino acids long. CDR3 nucleotide sequence: TGCAGTGCTAGAGGACTATCGGGAGCGCCCTCCTACAATGAGCAGTTCTTC. It yields the protein CSARGLSGAPSYNEQFF.

This clonotype occurred a few times. The chain recombines TRBV11-2 with TRBJ2-7; TRBD1 or TRBD2 may be the D gene (5 bases each). The V gene's germline CDR1 is SGHAT and CDR2 FQNNGV. V was shortened by 3 bases and J by 4 bases, with 16 bases between the two germline ends. The CDR3 consists of 15 residues. In DNA, the CDR3 is TGTGCCAGCAGCTTGGCCGGGACGGGAACATACGAGCAGTACTTC. Translated, it gives CASSLAGTGTYEQYF.

The chain links TRBV12-3 or TRBV12-4 to TRBJ2-7, with 10 bases fitting TRBD1. The length of the CDR3 is 18 residues. V gave up 6 bases and J gave up 4 bases; unmatched junction bases: 18. CDR3 nucleotide sequence: TGTGCCAGCAGCTCCCATAGGACAGGGGGAAATCGACGGTACGAGCAGTACTTC. Translating gives CASSSHRTGGNRRYEQYF.

The table lists this clonotype with many counts. The CDR3 sequence: CAWQDGGAGEQFF. CDR3 sequence (DNA): TGTGCCTGGCAAGACGGGGGGGCCGGGGAGCAGTTCTTC. The J gene is TRBJ2-1, the V gene TRBV30; TRBD2 agrees at 8 bases. The CDR3 has 13 residues. After removal of 5 bases from V and 10 bases from J, the junction contained 10 bases not matched to a gene. Germline loops: CDR1 GTSNPN, CDR2 SVGIG (reference sequence).

This clonotype was seen ten or more times. The rearrangement links TRBV7-9 to TRBJ1-2; D remains unclear. This CDR3 has 12 residues. The V gene lost 1 base and the J gene lost 7 bases, with 7 bases spanning the gap. The V gene's germline CDR1 is SEHNR and CDR2 FQNEAQ (reference sequence). The CDR3 loop reads CASSLDTAGYTF. DNA for the CDR3: TGTGCCAGCAGCTTAGACACAGCTGGCTACACCTTC.

This clonotype was counted many times. The V call is TRBV7-9, the J call TRBJ1-2; 7 bases match TRBD1. With V trimmed by 4 bases and J by 8 bases, 7 bases remained unmatched. Germline values: CDR1 SEHNR, CDR2 FQNEAQ (reference sequence). The CDR3 sequence is 13 residues long. The CDR3 reads CASSSTGAEGYTF. The CDR3 DNA reads TGTGCCAGCAGCTCCACAGGGGCAGAGGGCTACACCTTC.

This clonotype was picked up many times. This chain links TRBV4-1 with TRBJ2-1; TRBD1 matches 8 bases. J lost 6 bases, V lost 4 bases, and 8 bases had no gene match. The CDR3 length is 15 residues. Germline CDR1 MGHRA, CDR2 YSYEKL. DNA of the CDR3: TGCGCCAGCAGCCCCGGACAGGGCGTTTTCAATGAGCAGTTCTTC. Amino acids: CASSPGQGVFNEQFF.

With respect to this clonotype: A much larger clone is a single base away; this may be a read error. This rearrangement joins TRBV6-4 to TRBJ2-3; D ambiguous. The V and J ends lost 5 bases and 5 bases respectively, with 11 bases between them. CDR3 length: 13 residues. Germline lookup yields CDR1 MRHNA and CDR2 SNTAGT. CDR3 nucleotides: TGTGCCAGCAGTAGGTCAAGCGTAGATACGCAGTATTTT. Encoded protein: CASSRSSVDTQYF.

This clonotype was detected many times. V is TRBV5-1 and J is TRBJ2-5; 7 nucleotides match TRBD1. The length of the CDR3 is 14 residues. The V segment lost 5 bases and the J segment 2 bases; nucleotides outside the gene matches: 6. Germline V gene sequence: CDR1 SGHRS, CDR2 YFSETQ. In nucleotides, the CDR3 is TGCGCCAGCAGGTCACAGGGGAGTCAAGAGACCCAGTACTTC. It encodes CASRSQGSQETQYF.

This clonotype showed up many times. The chain has TRBV10-3 and TRBJ2-7; 8 bases map to TRBD1. This CDR3 spans 14 amino acids. V was clipped by 6 bases and J by 3 bases; unmatched bases: 7. Germline CDR1 reads ENHRY; CDR2 reads SYGVKD. CDR3 sequence: CAISPDGTGYEQYF. The CDR3 DNA reads as TGTGCCATCAGCCCAGACGGGACAGGCTACGAGCAGTACTTC.

A note on this clonotype: A much larger clone sits a single nucleotide away, making a read error possible. The rearrangement links TRBV5-1 to TRBJ1-3; 9 bases are shared with TRBD1. This CDR3 has 15 amino acids. CDR1 and CDR2 from the germline V gene are SGHRS and YFSETQ. This CDR3 is CASSPGDRAGNSIYF. CDR3 nucleotides: TGCGCCAGCAGCCCCGGGGACAGGGCTGGAAACAGCATATATTTT.

This clonotype was found many times. The chain links TRBV7-9 to TRBJ2-1; no clear D. This CDR3 is 14 amino acids long. With 5 bases removed from V and 7 bases from J, the gap between germline ends came to 15 bases. Germline CDR1 and CDR2: SEHNR and FQNEAQ (reference sequence). In DNA form, the CDR3 reads TGTGCCAGCAGCCCTTCTCGCGGTCCAAATGAGCAGTTCTTC. Encoded protein: CASSPSRGPNEQFF.

This clonotype has just a few counts. The rearrangement links TRBV2 to TRBJ2-7; 8 bases line up with TRBD1. Looked up from germline, CDR1 is SNHLY and CDR2 is FYNNEI. Trimming removed 0 bases from V and 3 bases from J; junction bases left unmatched: 4. CDR3 length: 15 residues. CDR3 bases: TGTGCCAGCAGTGAAGCCGGGACAGGTTTCTACGAGCAGTACTTC. Translation: CASSEAGTGFYEQYF.

Turning to this clonotype: Relative to the germline gene, one junction end is altered; a read error may explain this. The chain uses TRBV19 and TRBJ2-5, with D maybe TRBD1 (6 bases). This CDR3 is built from 15 residues. Germline CDR1 reads LNHDA; CDR2 reads SQIVND (reference sequence). CDR3 sequence reads: CTSSISTGFGETQYF. The CDR3 DNA sequence: TGTACCAGTAGTATAAGTACAGGGTTTGGAGAGACCCAGTACTTC.

This clonotype was seen at least ten times. This chain joins TRBV4-3 and TRBJ1-5; D gene unclear. Looked up from germline, CDR1 is LGHNA and CDR2 is YSLEER. The length of the CDR3 is 14 residues. Deletions cut 0 bases from V and 5 bases from J, with 8 bases between. The CDR3 DNA follows: TGCGCCAGCAGCCAAGATTTGGGTGATCAGCCCCAGCATTTT. It specifies CASSQDLGDQPQHF.